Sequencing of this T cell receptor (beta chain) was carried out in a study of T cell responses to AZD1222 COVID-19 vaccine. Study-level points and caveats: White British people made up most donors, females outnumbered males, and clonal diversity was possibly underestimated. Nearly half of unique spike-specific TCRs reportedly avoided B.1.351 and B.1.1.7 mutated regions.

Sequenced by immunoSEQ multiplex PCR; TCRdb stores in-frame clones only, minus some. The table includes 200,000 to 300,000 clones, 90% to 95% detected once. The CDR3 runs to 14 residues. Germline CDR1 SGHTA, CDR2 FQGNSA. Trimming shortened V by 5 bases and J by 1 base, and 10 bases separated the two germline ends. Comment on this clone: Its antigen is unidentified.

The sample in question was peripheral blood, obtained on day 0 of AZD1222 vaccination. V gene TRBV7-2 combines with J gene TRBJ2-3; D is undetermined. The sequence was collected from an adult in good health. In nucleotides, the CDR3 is TGTGCCAGCAGCGACCGACGGGGCACAGATACGCAGTATTTT. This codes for CASSDRRGTDTQYF.